Below are 10 T cell receptor beta chains sequenced from a single sample in a study of blood T cell repertoires in COVID-19 (dated by TCRdb to the early 2020s). The library came from the immunoSEQ multiplex PCR assay. Sourced from immuneACCESS, this table was stored by TCRdb with only in-frame sequences that have V and J called. A share of the clones is absent; for the studies checked, an unresolved V gene accounts for under half, and the remainder has no known explanation. This sample comprises roughly 200,000 clones, about 88% of them detected only once. The ten largest clones take up 1.5% to 2% of the sample. The sample comprised peripheral blood. These receptors were obtained from a man in his late teens or twenties with active or convalescent COVID-19.

This chain links TRBV19 with TRBJ1-6, with 9 bases aligning to TRBD1. V shed 7 bases and J 11 bases; nucleotides not matched to a gene: 6. The CDR3 is made up of 13 amino acids. From germline, CDR1 is LNHDA and CDR2 SQIVND (reference sequence). Here the CDR3 reads CASTGQGSTPLHF. The CDR3 region has the DNA TGTGCCAGTACGGGACAGGGTTCTACACCCCTCCACTTT. Based on the CDR3 plus reference TRBV19 and TRBJ1-6, the full variable domain is DGGITQSPKYLFRKEGQNVTLSCEQNLNHDAMYWYRQDPGQGLRLIYYSQIVNDFQKGDIAEGYSVSREKKESFPLTVTSAQKNPTAFYLCASTGQGSTPLHFGNGTRLTVT.

The V call is TRBV6-5, the J call TRBJ1-2; D ambiguous. From germline, CDR1 is MNHEY and CDR2 SVGAGI. There are 12 residues in the CDR3. V lost 6 bases and J lost 4, with 9 bases in between. CDR3 sequence: CASSRGSYGYTF. The CDR3 coding sequence is TGTGCCAGCAGCCGCGGGAGCTATGGCTACACCTTC.

This clone has only one observation. The genes are TRBV10-1 and TRBJ2-3, with 9 bases aligning to TRBD2. This CDR3 spans 15 amino acids. Germline loops: CDR1 WNHNN, CDR2 SYGVQD (reference sequence). The junction had 5 bases not matched to a gene; V was cut back by 2 bases and J by 5 bases. The CDR3 here is CASSEPAGGLDTQYF. The CDR3 DNA sequence: TGCGCCAGCAGTGAGCCAGCGGGGGGCCTAGATACGCAGTATTTT.

The chain joins TRBV5-1 to TRBJ1-1; 7 bases line up with TRBD1. The CDR3 is 14 residues long. In germline, CDR1 is SGHRS, CDR2 YFSETQ. With V trimmed by 4 bases and J by 5 bases, 8 bases remained unmatched. The CDR3 loop is CASSPNRGGTEAFF. The CDR3 region has the DNA TGCGCCAGCAGCCCAAACAGGGGTGGGACTGAAGCTTTCTTT.

Turning to this clone: Mismatch with germline at one junction end may stem from a read error. The chain uses TRBV7-9 and TRBJ1-3, with 10 bases that match TRBD1. Per the germline V gene, CDR1 is SEHNR and CDR2 is FQNEAQ (reference sequence). The CDR3 is made up of 13 amino acids. The CDR3 DNA reads as TGTGCCAGCAGCCCCGGGACAGGGGACGCAGTTTTGTGG. It specifies CASSPGTGDAVLW.

The chain couples TRBV5-4 to TRBJ2-3, with TRBD1 matching over 10 bases. In germline, CDR1 is SGHNT, CDR2 YYREEE (reference sequence). This CDR3 spans 15 amino acids. Trimming cost V 3 bases and J 1 base; bases outside gene matches: 2. CDR3 sequence: CASSSGTGGTDTQYF. The CDR3 DNA follows: TGTGCCAGCAGCTCCGGGACAGGGGGCACAGATACGCAGTATTTT.

The rearrangement uses TRBV9 and TRBJ1-4; TRBD1 is a possible D gene (5 bases). Germline V gene lookup returns CDR1 SGDLS and CDR2 YYNGEE. Trimming shortened V by 2 bases and J by 0 bases, and 8 bases separated the two germline ends. This CDR3 comprises 15 residues. CDR3 in amino acids: CASSVRGATNEKLFF. CDR3 coding DNA: TGTGCCAGCAGCGTTAGGGGTGCAACTAATGAAAAACTGTTTTTT. The variable domain in full, completed from reference TRBV9 and TRBJ1-4, reads DSGVTQTPKHLITATGQRVTLRCSPRSGDLSVYWYQQSLDQGLQFLIQYYNGEERAKGNILERFSAQQFPDLHSELNLSSLELGDSALYFCASSVRGATNEKLFFGSGTQLSVL.

This clone was observed a handful of times. This rearrangement joins TRBV7-8 to TRBJ2-5; 10 nucleotides agree with TRBD2. Germline V gene data show CDR1 as SGHVS and CDR2 as FQNEAQ. The V gene end was trimmed by 8 bases and the J gene end by 3 bases; junction bases not matched to a gene: 9. This CDR3 is built from 15 residues. CDR3 sequence reads: CASGSSGRNEETQYF. The CDR3 DNA sequence: TGTGCCAGCGGAAGTAGCGGGAGGAATGAAGAGACCCAGTACTTC.

The chain carries TRBV9 and TRBJ2-5, with D uncertain. The CDR3 covers 16 residues. Germline assignment: CDR1 SGDLS and CDR2 YYNGEE. The germline V and J ends were trimmed by 0 bases and 1 base, with 13 bases remaining between them. The CDR3 DNA sequence: TGTGCCAGCAGCGTAGGGCCTAGACCCGGCCAAGAGACCCAGTACTTC. Amino acids: CASSVGPRPGQETQYF.

This chain links TRBV2 with TRBJ2-1; tentative D call: TRBD1 (6 bases). Between the trimmed V and J ends, which lost 8 bases and 5 bases, there was a span of 19 bases. This CDR3 has 15 amino acids. Germline lookup yields CDR1 SNHLY and CDR2 FYNNEI. The chain's CDR3 is CASHGQFPPHNEQFF. The CDR3 DNA sequence: TGTGCCAGCCACGGACAGTTCCCCCCCCACAATGAGCAGTTCTTC.